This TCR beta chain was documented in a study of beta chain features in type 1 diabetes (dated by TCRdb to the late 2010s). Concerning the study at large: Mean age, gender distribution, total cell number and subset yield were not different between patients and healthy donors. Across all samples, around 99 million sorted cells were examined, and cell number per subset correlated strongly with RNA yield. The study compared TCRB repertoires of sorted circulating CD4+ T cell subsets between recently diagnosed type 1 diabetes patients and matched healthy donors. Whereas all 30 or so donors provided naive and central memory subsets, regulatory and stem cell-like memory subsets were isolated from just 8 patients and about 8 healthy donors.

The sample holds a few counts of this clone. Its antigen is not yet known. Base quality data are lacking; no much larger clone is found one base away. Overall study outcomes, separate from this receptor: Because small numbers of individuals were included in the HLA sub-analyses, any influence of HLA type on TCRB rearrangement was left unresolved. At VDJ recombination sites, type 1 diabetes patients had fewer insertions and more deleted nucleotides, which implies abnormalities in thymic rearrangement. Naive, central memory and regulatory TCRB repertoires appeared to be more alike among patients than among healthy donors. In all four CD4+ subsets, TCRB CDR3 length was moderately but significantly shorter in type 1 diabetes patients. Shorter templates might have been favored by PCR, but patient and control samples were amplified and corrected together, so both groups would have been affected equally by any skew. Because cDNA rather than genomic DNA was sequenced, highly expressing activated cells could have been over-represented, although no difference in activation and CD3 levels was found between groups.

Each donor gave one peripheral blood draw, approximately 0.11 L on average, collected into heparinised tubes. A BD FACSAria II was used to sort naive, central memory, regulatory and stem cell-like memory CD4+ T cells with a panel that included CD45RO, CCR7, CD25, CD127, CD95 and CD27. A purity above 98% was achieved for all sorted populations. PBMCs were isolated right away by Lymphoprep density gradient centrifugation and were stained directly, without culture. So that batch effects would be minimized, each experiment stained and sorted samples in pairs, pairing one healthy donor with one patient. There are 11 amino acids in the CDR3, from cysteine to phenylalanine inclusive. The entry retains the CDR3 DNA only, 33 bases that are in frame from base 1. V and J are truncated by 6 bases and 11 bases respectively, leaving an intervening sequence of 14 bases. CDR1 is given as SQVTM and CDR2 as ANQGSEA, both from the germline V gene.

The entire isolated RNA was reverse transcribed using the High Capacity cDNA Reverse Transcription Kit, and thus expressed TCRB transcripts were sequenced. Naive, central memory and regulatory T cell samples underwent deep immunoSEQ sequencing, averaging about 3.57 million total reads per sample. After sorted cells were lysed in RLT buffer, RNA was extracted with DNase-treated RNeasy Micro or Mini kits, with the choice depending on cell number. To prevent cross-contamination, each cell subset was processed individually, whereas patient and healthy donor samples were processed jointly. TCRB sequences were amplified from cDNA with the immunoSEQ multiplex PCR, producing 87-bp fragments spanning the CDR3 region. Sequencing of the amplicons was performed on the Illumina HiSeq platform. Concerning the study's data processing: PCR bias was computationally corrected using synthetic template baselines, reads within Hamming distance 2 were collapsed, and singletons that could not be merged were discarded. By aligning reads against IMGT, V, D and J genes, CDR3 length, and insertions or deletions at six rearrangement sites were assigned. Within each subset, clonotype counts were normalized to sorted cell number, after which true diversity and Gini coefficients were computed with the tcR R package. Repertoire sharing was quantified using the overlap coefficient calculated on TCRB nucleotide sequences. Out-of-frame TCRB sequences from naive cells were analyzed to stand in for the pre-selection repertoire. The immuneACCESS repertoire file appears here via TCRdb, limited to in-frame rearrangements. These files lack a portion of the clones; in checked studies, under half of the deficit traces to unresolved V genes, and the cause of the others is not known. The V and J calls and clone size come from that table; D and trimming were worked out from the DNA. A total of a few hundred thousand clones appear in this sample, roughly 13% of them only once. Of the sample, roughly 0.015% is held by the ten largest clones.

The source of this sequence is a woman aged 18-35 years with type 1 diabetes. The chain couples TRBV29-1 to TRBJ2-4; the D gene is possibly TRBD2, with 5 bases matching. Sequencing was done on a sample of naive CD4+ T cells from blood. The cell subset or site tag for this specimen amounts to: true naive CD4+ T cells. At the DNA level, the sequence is TGCAGCGTAGCAACTAGTTCCCTTCAGTACTTC. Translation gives CSVATSSLQYF. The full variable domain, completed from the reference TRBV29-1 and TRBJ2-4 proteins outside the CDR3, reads SAVISQKPSRDICQRGTSLTIQCQVDSQVTMMFWYRQQPGQSLTLIATANQGSEATYESGFVIDKFPISRPNLTFSTLTVSNMSPEDSSIYLCSVATSSLQYFGAGTRLSVL.